The sequence of this T cell receptor beta chain was determined in a study of high-grade serous ovarian cancer treatment subgroups. The study's findings and limits: Same-patient tumor repertoires overlapped at roughly 0.1 to 0.85; different patients barely overlapped.

Tumor samples were obtained before definitive surgery or chemotherapy. Clones were sequenced by immunoSEQ multiplex PCR, and TCRdb holds only the in-frame ones, with some missing. The sample holds 10,000 to 12,000 clones; roughly four fifths are singletons and the top ten take under 8.5%. In germline, CDR1 is SNHLY, CDR2 FYNNEI. There are 14 residues in the CDR3. V shed 6 bases and J 5 bases; nucleotides not matched to a gene: 8. As regards this clone: Antigen: not known.

Sequences were obtained from tumor tissue. The sequence derives from a human donor with high-grade serous ovarian cancer. The chain carries TRBV2 and TRBJ2-5, with 8 bases identical to TRBD1. CDR3 DNA sequence: TGTGCCAGCAGGAAACCAGGGGGCCTGGAGACCCAGTACTTC. It is translated as CASRKPGGLETQYF.